These 6 T cell receptor beta chains were sequenced from one sample in a study of T cell responses to AZD1222 COVID-19 vaccine. Sequencing was performed with immunoSEQ multiplex PCR; in TCRdb, only in-frame clones are kept and a portion is missing. The table has 130,000 or so clones, around 86% seen once; the top ten hold 2.5% to 3.5%. Sample: peripheral blood, taken 28 days after the second AZD1222 dose. The receptors stem from an adult who received the AZD1222 COVID-19 vaccine.

The CDR3 region is CASSFAWGDLNEQFF. The CDR3 DNA follows: TGTGCCAGCAGCTTTGCGTGGGGGGATTTGAATGAGCAGTTCTTC. The V call is TRBV5-6, the J call TRBJ2-1; D may be TRBD2 (6 bases). Trimming stripped 2 bases from V and 7 bases from J, with 16 bases between. The germline gives CDR1 SGHDT, CDR2 YYEEEE. CDR3 size: 15 residues.

The chain is built from TRBV19 and TRBJ2-3; either TRBD1 or TRBD2 may fit D (5 bases each). The CDR3 sequence is 16 residues long. Germline CDR1 and CDR2: LNHDA and SQIVND (reference sequence). V lost 4 bases and J lost 6, with 20 bases in between. CDR3 sequence: CASSTQWGIRGDTQYF. CDR3 in DNA: TGTGCCAGTAGTACTCAGTGGGGGATACGAGGGGATACGCAGTATTTT. The full variable domain, in which reference TRBV19 and TRBJ2-3 provide the parts outside the CDR3, is DGGITQSPKYLFRKEGQNVTLSCEQNLNHDAMYWYRQDPGQGLRLIYYSQIVNDFQKGDIAEGYSVSREKKESFPLTVTSAQKNPTAFYLCASSTQWGIRGDTQYFGPGTRLTVL.

This clone was seen a handful of times. The chain links TRBV10-1 to TRBJ2-1; 7 bases are shared with TRBD2. CDR3 size: 15 residues. Germline V gene data show CDR1 as WNHNN and CDR2 as SYGVQD (reference sequence). Trimming at V came to 2 bases and at J to 5 bases, leaving 6 bases not matched to a gene. The CDR3 DNA sequence: TGCGCCAGCAGTGAGAGTCGCGGGGGAGACAATGAGCAGTTCTTC. It yields the protein CASSESRGGDNEQFF.

The J gene is TRBJ1-1, the V gene TRBV9; TRBD1 matches 7 bases. The CDR3 has 16 residues. CDR1 is SGDLS, CDR2 YYNGEE, per germline. With V trimmed by 2 bases and J by 4 bases, 11 bases remained unmatched. CDR3 DNA sequence: TGTGCCAGCAGCGTTACGTCAGGGGGAAGTGTCACTGAAGCTTTCTTT. Translated, it gives CASSVTSGGSVTEAFF. Complete variable domain (other parts from reference TRBV9 and TRBJ1-1): DSGVTQTPKHLITATGQRVTLRCSPRSGDLSVYWYQQSLDQGLQFLIQYYNGEERAKGNILERFSAQQFPDLHSELNLSSLELGDSALYFCASSVTSGGSVTEAFFGQGTRLTVV.

The chain links TRBV2 to TRBJ2-3; 8 bases align to TRBD2. The CDR3 has 16 residues. The V gene end was trimmed by 3 bases and the J gene end by 2 bases; junction bases not matched to a gene: 7. The germline V gene encodes CDR1 SNHLY and CDR2 FYNNEI. For the CDR3, the DNA is TGTGCCAGCAGTGATGGGCGGGGGGCACACACAGATACGCAGTATTTT. This gives the protein CASSDGRGAHTDTQYF.

The chain joins TRBV6-2 or TRBV6-3 to TRBJ1-5; possibly TRBD1 for D (6 bases). V gave up 0 bases and J gave up 5 bases, with 11 bases separating them. The germline gives CDR1 MNHEY, CDR2 SVGEGT. The CDR3 has 15 amino acids. The CDR3 protein is CASSYSSGEDQPQHF. DNA of the CDR3: TGTGCCAGCAGTTACTCTTCAGGGGAGGATCAGCCCCAGCATTTT.